This T cell receptor (beta chain) was identified during a study of vaccination and CD4 T cells after COVID-19 (dated by TCRdb to 2021 to 2024). Background on the whole study: SARS-CoV-2 positivity had been established in the convalescent patients by nasal swab PCR, and mild disease was recorded in about 9 of these patients and severe disease in one. Six males and four females were included in the convalescent cohort, with two Hispanic individuals, seven Caucasians, two Asians and one multiracial person represented. Each participant got two doses of either the Pfizer-BioNTech BNT162b2 vaccine (n=8) or the Moderna mRNA-1273 vaccine (n=2). Post-COVID blood samples were collected from convalescent patients a median of roughly 100 days after diagnosis, with a range of roughly 35 to 180 days. The time from the second vaccine dose to post-vaccine blood sampling had a median of roughly 79 days and ranged from about 14 to 250 days. A few convalescent patients gave samples both early after vaccination (day 14) and late after vaccination (days 161 to 241). For stimulating the cultures, overlapping spike peptide pools were used, derived from SARS-CoV-2 as well as from the common cold coronaviruses HCoV-NL63, HCoV-OC43 and HCoV-229E. In control cultures, a CEFX viral epitope pool was used as positive control, an HIV-1 Nef peptide pool was used as negative control, or no peptide was added. In approximately ten COVID-19 convalescent patients and several infection-naive healthy vaccine recipients, the spike-specific CD4+ TCR repertoire before mRNA vaccination was compared with the repertoire after mRNA vaccination.

Findings and caveats that apply to the study as a whole: An increase in the median number of SARS-CoV-2-reactive clonotypes from 21 after infection to about 39 after vaccination was observed, but the change was not found to be significant. The number of convalescent patients in the study was relatively small, and the study did not examine early timepoints following natural infection. Among convalescent patients, a median approximately 88% of the SARS-CoV-2-reactive clones seen after vaccination appeared only after vaccination, which suggests priming specific to the vaccine. Nearly all vaccine-specific clones in convalescent patients (304 of 307) were mono-reactive for SARS-CoV-2 spike rather than cross-reactive with common cold coronaviruses.

Concerning this clonotype: What antigen it recognizes has not been identified. The record has no base qualities; no much larger clone is one base away.

Measured from the cysteine to the phenylalanine, the CDR3 is 16 residues long. CDR3 DNA is the only sequence kept; it has 48 bases, read in frame from the first base. V is cut by 5 bases and J by 7 bases, and the space between the germline ends is 24 bases. From a lookup of the germline V gene, CDR1 and CDR2 are MNHNS and SASEGT. Library generation was performed with PCR. At the Johns Hopkins FTIC core, DNA from the cultured CD4+ T cells underwent TCR sequencing with the Oncomine TCR Beta short-read assay. Genomic DNA was extracted from the cultured CD4+ T cells with the QIAamp micro DNA kit. Oncomine TCR Beta libraries made from cultured CD4+ T cells were pooled using unique dual indexes and sequenced on an Illumina iSeq 100. The source study handled its data this way. Non-productive sequences were filtered out, and CDR3s that did not start with C, did not end with F or W, or were shorter than 7 amino acids were discarded. The MANAFEST web application identified antigen-specific clonotypes by comparing peptide-stimulated wells against reference wells and other culture wells. To be called positive, a clone needed an FDR below 0.05, an odds ratio above 5, and a productive frequency above 0.1% in at least two of three replicate wells. Clonotypes that were significantly expanded in both SARS-CoV-2 spike wells and at least one common cold coronavirus spike condition were defined as cross-reactive. Using R version 3.6.1, CDR3 homology was evaluated through Levenshtein distances (stringdist) along with unrooted phylogenetic trees (ape). TCRdb applied fastp at Q25 and MiXCR to the public reads, then kept only in-frame beta chains. For every CDR3 protein sequence, its rows merge into one entry that carries the most common genes and DNA. In this record, the V and J calls reflect TCRdb's handling and not the investigators' own analysis. The sample data list 15,000 to 20,000 distinct CDR3 sequences, and roughly half of these were observed just once. The top ten constitute around 15% of the sample.

The time point tag for this specimen amounts to: late sampling 161 to 241 days after vaccination in a few convalescent patients. Reading the label with the study, this specimen's treatment or condition is: roughly 11-day PBMC culture with coronavirus spike peptide pools or control peptides (ViraFEST assay). To expand antigen-specific T cells with peptide pools and then pick out the expanded clonotypes through TCR sequencing, the study relied on the ViraFEST assay. Positive SARS-CoV-2 PCR tests in the convalescent patients dated from March to December 2020, before Alpha, Beta and Delta variants emerged in the United States. PBMCs were cultured at about 2 million per well in IMDM supplemented with approximately 5.4% human AB serum and 8.5 to 10 IU/ml IL-2, with approximately 9.2 ug/ml peptide pools added. Half of the culture medium was replaced with fresh IL-2-containing medium on days 3 and 7. After around 11 days of culture, CD4+ T cells were isolated by negative selection using the EasySep CD4+ T cell isolation kit. PBMCs were separated from whole blood using Ficoll-Paque Plus gradient centrifugation and then either used fresh or cryopreserved at -140C. Each culture condition was generally run in triplicate wells.

Sequencing was performed on CD4+ T cells from blood, cultured in vitro, taken about 7 months after SARS-CoV-2 vaccination. This sequence uses TRBV6-1 and TRBJ2-7, with an unclear D gene assignment. This clonotype originated in a human donor who had recovered from COVID-19. The encoded CDR3 is CASSRATGPTPGEQYF. In nucleotides, the sequence is TGTGCCAGCAGTAGGGCCACGGGCCCCACGCCTGGAGAGCAGTACTTC.